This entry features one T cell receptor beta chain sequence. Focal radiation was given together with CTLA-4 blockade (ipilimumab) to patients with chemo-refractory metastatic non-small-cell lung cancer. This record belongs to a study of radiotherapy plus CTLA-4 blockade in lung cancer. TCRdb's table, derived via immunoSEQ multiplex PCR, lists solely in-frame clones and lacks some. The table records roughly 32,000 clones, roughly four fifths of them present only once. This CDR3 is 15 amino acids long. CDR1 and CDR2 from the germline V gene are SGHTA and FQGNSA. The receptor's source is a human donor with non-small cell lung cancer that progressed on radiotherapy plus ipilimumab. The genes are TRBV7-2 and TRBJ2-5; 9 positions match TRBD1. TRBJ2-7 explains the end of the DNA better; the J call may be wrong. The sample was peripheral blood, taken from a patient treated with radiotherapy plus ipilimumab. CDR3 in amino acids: CASSSVGQGSYEQYF. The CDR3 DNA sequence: TGTGCCAGCAGCTCAGTGGGACAGGGTTCCTACGAGCAGTACTTC.